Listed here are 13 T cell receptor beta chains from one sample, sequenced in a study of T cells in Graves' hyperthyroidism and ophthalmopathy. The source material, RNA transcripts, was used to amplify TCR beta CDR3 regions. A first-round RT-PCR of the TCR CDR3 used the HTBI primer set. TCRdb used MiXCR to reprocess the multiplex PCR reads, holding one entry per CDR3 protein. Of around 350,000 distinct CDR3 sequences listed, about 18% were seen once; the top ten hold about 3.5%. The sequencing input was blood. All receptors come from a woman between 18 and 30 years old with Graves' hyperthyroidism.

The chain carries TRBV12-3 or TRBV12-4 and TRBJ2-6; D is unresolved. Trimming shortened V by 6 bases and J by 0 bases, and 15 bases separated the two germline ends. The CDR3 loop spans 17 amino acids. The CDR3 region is CASSMKLVSSGANVLTF. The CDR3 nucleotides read TGTGCCAGCAGCATGAAACTGGTGAGCTCTGGGGCCAACGTCCTGACTTTC.

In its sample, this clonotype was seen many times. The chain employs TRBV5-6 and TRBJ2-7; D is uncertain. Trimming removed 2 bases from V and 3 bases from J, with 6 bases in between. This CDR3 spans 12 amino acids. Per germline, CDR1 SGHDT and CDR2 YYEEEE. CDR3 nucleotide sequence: TGTGCCAGCAGCTTTACTTACTACGAGCAGTACTTC. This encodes CASSFTYYEQYF.

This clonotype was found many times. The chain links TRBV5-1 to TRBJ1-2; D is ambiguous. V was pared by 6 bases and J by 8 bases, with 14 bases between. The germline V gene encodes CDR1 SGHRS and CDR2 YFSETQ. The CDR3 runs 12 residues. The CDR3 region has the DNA TGCGCCAGCACTTCGGAGGTCGGAGGCTACACCTTC. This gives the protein CASTSEVGGYTF.

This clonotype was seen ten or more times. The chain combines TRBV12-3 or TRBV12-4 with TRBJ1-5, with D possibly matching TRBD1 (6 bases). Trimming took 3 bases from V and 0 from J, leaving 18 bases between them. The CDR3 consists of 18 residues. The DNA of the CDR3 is TGTGCCAGCAGTTTCGGACAGACTCCTTATTATAGCAATCAGCCCCAGCATTTT. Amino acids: CASSFGQTPYYSNQPQHF.

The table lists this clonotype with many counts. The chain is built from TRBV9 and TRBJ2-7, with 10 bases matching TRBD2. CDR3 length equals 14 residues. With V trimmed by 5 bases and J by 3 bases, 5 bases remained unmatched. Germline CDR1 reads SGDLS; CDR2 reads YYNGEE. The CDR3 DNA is TGTGCCAGCAGTCCTAGCGGGGGACGCTACGAGCAGTACTTC. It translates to CASSPSGGRYEQYF.

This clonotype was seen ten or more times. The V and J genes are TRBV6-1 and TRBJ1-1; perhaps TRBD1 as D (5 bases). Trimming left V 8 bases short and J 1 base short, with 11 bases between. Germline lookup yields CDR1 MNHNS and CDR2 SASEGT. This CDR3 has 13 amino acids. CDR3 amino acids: CASVDIQNTEAFF. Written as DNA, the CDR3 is TGTGCCAGCGTGGACATCCAGAACACTGAAGCTTTCTTT.

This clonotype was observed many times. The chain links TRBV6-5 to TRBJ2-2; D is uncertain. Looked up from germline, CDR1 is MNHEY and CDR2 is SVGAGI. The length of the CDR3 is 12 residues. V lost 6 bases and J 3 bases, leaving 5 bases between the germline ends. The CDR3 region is CASRRYTGELFF. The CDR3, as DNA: TGTGCCAGCAGGCGATACACCGGGGAGCTGTTTTTT.

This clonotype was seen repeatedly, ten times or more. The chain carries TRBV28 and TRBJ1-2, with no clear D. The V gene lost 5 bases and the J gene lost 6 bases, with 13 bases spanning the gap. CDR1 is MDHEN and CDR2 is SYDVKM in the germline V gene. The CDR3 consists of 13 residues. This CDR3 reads CASSPRMVNGYTF. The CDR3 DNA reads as TGTGCCAGCAGTCCCCGGATGGTAAATGGCTACACCTTC.

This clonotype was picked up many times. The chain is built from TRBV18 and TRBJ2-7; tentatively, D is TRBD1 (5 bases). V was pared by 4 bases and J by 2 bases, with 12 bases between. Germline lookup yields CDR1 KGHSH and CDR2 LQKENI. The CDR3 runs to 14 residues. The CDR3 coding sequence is TGTGCCAGCTCACTTGCGGACATAGCCTACGAGCAGTACTTC. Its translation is CASSLADIAYEQYF.

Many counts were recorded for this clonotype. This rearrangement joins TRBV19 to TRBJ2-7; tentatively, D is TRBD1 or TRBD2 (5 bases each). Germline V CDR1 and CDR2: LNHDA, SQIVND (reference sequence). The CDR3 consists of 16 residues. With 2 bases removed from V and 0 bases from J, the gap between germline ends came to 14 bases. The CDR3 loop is CASSIPSGTASYEQYF. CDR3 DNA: TGTGCCAGTAGTATACCTTCCGGGACGGCCTCCTACGAGCAGTACTTC.

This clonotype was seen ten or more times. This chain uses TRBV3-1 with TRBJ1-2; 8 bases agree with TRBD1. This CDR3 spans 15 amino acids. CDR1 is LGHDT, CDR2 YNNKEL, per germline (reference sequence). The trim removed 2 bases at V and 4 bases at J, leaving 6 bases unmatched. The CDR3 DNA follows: TGTGCCAGCAGCCAACCCGACAGGGGCCTCTATGGCTACACCTTC. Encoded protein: CASSQPDRGLYGYTF.

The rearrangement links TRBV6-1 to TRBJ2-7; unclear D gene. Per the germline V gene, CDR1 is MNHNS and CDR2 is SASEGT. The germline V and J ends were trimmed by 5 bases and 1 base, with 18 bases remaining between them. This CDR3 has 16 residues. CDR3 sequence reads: CASSPRFPAKSYEQYF. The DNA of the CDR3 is TGTGCCAGCAGTCCGCGCTTCCCGGCGAAATCCTACGAGCAGTACTTC.

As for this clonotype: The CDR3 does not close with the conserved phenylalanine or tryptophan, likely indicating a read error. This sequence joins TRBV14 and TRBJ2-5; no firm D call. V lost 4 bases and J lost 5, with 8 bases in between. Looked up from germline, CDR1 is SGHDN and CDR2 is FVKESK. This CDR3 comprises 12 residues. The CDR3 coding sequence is TGTGCCAGCAGCCCCCTGGGGGAGACCCAGTACCTC. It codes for CASSPLGETQYL.